This T cell receptor beta chain was documented in a study of blood T cell repertoires in COVID-19. Study background: Material from acute and convalescent COVID-19 was sourced from the United States, Italy and Spain. T cells, B-cell-depleted T cells, or PBMCs provided the cDNA or gDNA that served as material.

V dropped 1 base and J dropped 6 bases, with 11 bases sitting between them. Germline assignment: CDR1 LGHNA and CDR2 YNFKEQ. This CDR3 region has 14 residues. This table comes from immunoSEQ multiplex PCR, and its TCRdb copy is limited to in-frame clones, with some not included. This sample has about 77,000 clones, with approximately 79% found just once. The rearrangement links TRBV4-2 to TRBJ2-3; perhaps TRBD1 as D (5 bases). The sequence was obtained from an older man with active or convalescent COVID-19. The sequenced material came from peripheral blood. The CDR3 region is CASSQVDRFDTQYF. Written as DNA, the CDR3 is TGTGCCAGCAGCCAAGTTGACAGATTTGATACGCAGTATTTT.